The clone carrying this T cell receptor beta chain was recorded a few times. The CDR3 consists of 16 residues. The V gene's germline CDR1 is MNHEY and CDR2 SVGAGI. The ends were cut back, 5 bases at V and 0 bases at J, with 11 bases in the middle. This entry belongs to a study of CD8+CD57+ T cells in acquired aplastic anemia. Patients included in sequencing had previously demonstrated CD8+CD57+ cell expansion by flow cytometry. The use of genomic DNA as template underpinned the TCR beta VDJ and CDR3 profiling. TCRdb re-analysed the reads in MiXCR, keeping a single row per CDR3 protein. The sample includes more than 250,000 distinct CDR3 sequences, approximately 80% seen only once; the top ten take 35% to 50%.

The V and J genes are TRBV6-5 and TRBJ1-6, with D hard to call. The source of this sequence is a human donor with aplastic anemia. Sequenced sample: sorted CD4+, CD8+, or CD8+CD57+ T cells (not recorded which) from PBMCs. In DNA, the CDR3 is TGTGCCAGCAGTGGTAGCTTGAGCTCCTATAATTCACCCCTCCACTTT. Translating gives CASSGSLSSYNSPLHF.